The following is a TCR beta chain sequence with its context. Sequencing was performed with immunoSEQ multiplex PCR; in TCRdb, only in-frame clones are kept and a portion is missing. The repertoire consists of 260,000 or so clones, with 82% occurring once and the leading ten covering less than 15%. This record comes from a study of control samples from healthy donors and cancer patients. CDR1 MNHEY and CDR2 SVGAGI come from the germline V gene. The ends were cut back, 2 bases at V and 9 bases at J, with 6 bases in the middle. The CDR3 extends over 11 amino acids. The sample taken for sequencing was PBMCs. The sequence derives from a woman aged 60-75 years with lung cancer. The chain is built from TRBV6-5 and TRBJ2-3; D not resolved. CDR3 region: CASSYGWTQYF. The CDR3 DNA reads TGTGCCAGCAGTTACGGGTGGACGCAGTATTTT.